This T cell receptor beta chain was sequenced in a study of cytomegalovirus exposure and HLA in healthy donors (dated by TCRdb to 2016 to 2017). About the study as a whole: According to an earlier analysis of several hundred of the donors, some 180 million T cells yielded approximately 120 million unique TCR beta sequences and about 300 Gb of sequence data. The number of typed donors differed by locus: roughly 620-640 for A, B, C, DRB1 and DQB1; 500 to 550 for DQA1; 606 for DPA1; and some 450 for DPB1. All discovery cohort repertoires had been generated on a single sequencing platform. To predict cytomegalovirus infection status, the study brought together high-throughput TCR immunosequencing, statistical association of individual TCRs with disease status, and machine learning. A later analysis re-examined previously published TCR beta repertoires from over 500 donors and added high-resolution HLA genotyping to investigate patterns of TCR occurrence. Around 330 gigabases of sequencing data and about 92 million unique TCR sequences made up an early release that covered 500 to 700 HLA-typed donors. Genome-wide SNP genotypes for about three fifths of the roughly 700 donors were used in a later genetic analysis, which treated that subset as a discovery cohort. The study aimed to test whether signatures of past pathogen exposure could be identified by cataloging public T cell receptors. HLA typing covered class I and class II loci at four-digit resolution. The later analysis used no new phenotypic data to find candidate immune exposures, relying instead on TCR beta sequences and their occurrence across donors. Using immunosequencing, the study profiled T cell repertoires from 666 subjects and related those repertoires to cytomegalovirus serostatus. Four to six DR-DQ haplotypes were handled as single units for association and clustering, since linkage in the cohort was strong. Of the roughly 410 genotyped donors, 81% were placed in the genetic ancestry cluster associated with self-reported Caucasian donors. To decide whether each TCR beta V gene segment behaved as functional or pseudogenic, an earlier analysis of 587 of the donors relied on high-throughput TCR beta sequencing. On average, around 230,000 unique TCR beta nucleotide sequences were sequenced per donor among 398 genotyped donors of the cohort, with roughly 18% of those sequences being non-productive. Besides the first cohort of roughly 700 subjects, a separate validation cohort made up of around 120 different subjects was used. Donor age, sex, ethnicity and CMV serostatus were compiled alongside the repertoire data. The full study reports these points: A group of highly shared sequence variants was considered likely to be a technical artifact of the sequencing pipeline. When HLA alleles, especially DR and DQ, strongly co-occurred, TCR associations were difficult to assign to individual alleles. Correlated functional status among segregating V segments might be attributable to linkage disequilibrium, but an unknown experimental factor could not be ruled out. Most CMV-associated TCR beta chains appeared to be HLA-restricted in a later analysis, and the HLA associations seemed to be driven largely by CMV exposure. In an earlier analysis of about 600 of the donors, most TCR beta V segments appeared in productive rearrangements about 87% or about 30% of the time, broadly matching IMGT annotations. A total of fewer than 200 TCR beta chains were listed by the study as associated with cytomegalovirus. In a later genetic analysis, a missense DCLRE1C variant was associated with V-gene and J-gene trimming of TCR beta chains, and the association was replicated in an independent cohort. The presence/absence analyses assumed that sequencing depth was roughly uniform across donors, and that assumption may not be true. The classifier was reported to diagnose cytomegalovirus status with high specificity and sensitivity in both the original and validation cohorts. In a later analysis, HLA-associated TCR beta chains showed more clonal expansion and lower generation probabilities than non-associated chains that were equally common. HLA typing was unavailable for some donors at each locus, so association tests used only the typed subset. Most TCR sequences were observed very rarely across donors, whereas some public TCRs were present in many individuals. According to a later analysis, TCR association rates differed among HLA loci, with DRB1 alleles showing the most associated TCRs and HLA-C alleles showing the fewest. The cohort was sequenced for TCR beta chains only, and without alpha or paired-chain data the features that could be detected were limited. The 87-base-pair reads could not distinguish some IMGT-functional V segments, including TRBV6-2 and TRBV6-3, so those segments were excluded. Several of the top co-occurrence clusters appeared to be linked to parvovirus B19, influenza, CMV and Epstein-Barr virus, according to a later analysis. A further reported finding was that TCR beta sequences accurately predicted the HLA-A and HLA-B alleles for most subjects in the first cohort. Because counts were too low, more than 15 rarely observed V segments, including chromosome 9 orphons, were excluded from the earlier analysis of 587 of the donors. According to the authors, the approach could potentially be generalized to other disease states and immunological phenotypes. CMV serostatus was the only immune exposure information available for the cohort. At a false discovery rate of 0.05, a later analysis linked approximately 18,000 TCR beta sequences to specific HLA alleles. Three of the identified cytomegalovirus-associated TCR beta chains were confirmed in vitro to be specific for cytomegalovirus antigens. In a later genetic analysis, fewer N-insertions in productive TCRs were reported among donors in an Asian-associated ancestry cluster than the 666-donor mean.

For this clone: The antigen this receptor binds is unknown. Within one base of it there is no much larger clone, and no base qualities were kept.

In total, 666 healthy bone marrow donors made up the cohort. All cohort members were sampled while nominally healthy, although unrecorded immune exposures were likely present. The donor was CMV seronegative and was included in the group of approximately 350 seronegative cohort members. Each donor provided a peripheral blood sample, and peripheral blood mononuclear cells were used for TCR beta sequencing. The Qiagen DNeasy Blood Extraction Kit was used to extract genomic DNA from the blood cell samples. The CDR3 numbers 14 residues from cysteine through phenylalanine. Kept here is only the CDR3 DNA, which spans 42 bases and is read in frame from base 1. A distance of 5 bases separates the germline ends of V and J, which lose 2 bases and 1 base respectively. Per the germline V gene, MNHNS is the CDR1 and SASEGT is the CDR2. Preparation of the library involved the immunoSEQ multiplex PCR assay. The multiplex PCR relied on a mix of 60 forward primers for TCR Vbeta segments and 13 reverse primers for TCR Jbeta segments. The CDR3 region of rearranged TCR beta genes was amplified from genomic DNA with a multiplex PCR assay. On the Illumina HiSeq System, the amplified TCR beta libraries were sequenced as 87-base-pair reads. Processing in the source paper ran as follows. A later analysis counted tens of millions of unique TCR beta chains across the 640 or so repertoires, and around 12 million of these chains were shared by at least two donors. Raw reads were error-corrected and collapsed into unique sequences with a nearest-neighbor algorithm that merged closely related sequences to remove PCR and sequencing errors. V, D and J gene segments were assigned by aligning CDR3 sequences to IMGT reference sequences. For a sequence to be retained, a match of at least six nucleotides was required to both a V gene segment and a J gene segment. A rearrangement was called productive if the CDR3 had no stop codons and remained in frame with V and J, and every other rearrangement was called non-productive. Following IMGT convention, CDR3 was defined as the stretch from the second conserved V-encoded cysteine up to the conserved J-encoded phenylalanine. The earlier analysis of about 560 of the donors excluded any sequence lacking an unambiguous match to a single V gene segment. In an earlier analysis of several hundred of the donors, V segments were called functional above 56.7% productive rearrangements and were called segregating when the between-donor standard deviation exceeded 5%. To diagnose cytomegalovirus status from the catalog of TCR beta chain sequences, a statistical classification framework was built. A later analysis assigned V and J genes by comparing TCR nucleotide sequences with IMGT/GENE-DB human TR gene sequences. In a later analysis, CDR3 sequences and most-parsimonious VDJ recombination scenarios were assigned using the TCRdist pipeline. In a later analysis, each TCR beta chain was defined by its CDR3 amino acid sequence together with its V-gene family, and reads without a unique V-gene family were excluded. As a way to deal with suspected cross-contamination and a sequencing artifact, a later analysis dropped hundreds of nucleotide sequences that were highly shared and had low generation probability. A later analysis calculated a clonal expansion index for each public chain from normalized within-repertoire ranks of inferred template counts. Generation probabilities in a later analysis came from a VDJ recombination model fitted to out-of-frame rearrangements, and those results were checked against IGoR. In a later analysis, TCR-TCR, TCR-HLA and TCR-CMV co-occurrence was scored with hypergeometric tests, and a repertoire-size bias correction was applied to TCR pairs. False discovery rates were estimated in a later analysis by permuting HLA or CMV assignments 20 times. In a later analysis, co-occurring TCRs were grouped using DBSCAN, and TCRdist sequence similarity was added for clustering within HLA-allele-positive subsets. Repertoires with fewer than 30,000 or more than 120,000 public chains, plus five repertoires with anomalous nucleotide sharing, were excluded from co-occurrence clustering. TCRdb retrieved this table from immuneACCESS and kept in-frame rearrangements only. Not all clones are present; in checked studies, unresolved V genes account for under half, and no reason is known for the remainder. V and J calls and clone size are as listed in that table; D and trimming were resolved from the DNA. Across this sample there are around 190,000 clones, with approximately 85% seen only once. Approximately 2.2% of the sample is in the top ten clones.

The source of this sequence is a woman aged 50 to 60 in good health and CMV-seronegative. The rearrangement joined TRBV6-1 to TRBJ2-2; the D gene lacks a confident call. Sequencing used PBMCs. DNA sequence: TGTGCCAGCAGTGAATCCCTGAACACCGGGGAGCTGTTTTTT. Its protein product is CASSESLNTGELFF.